A single T cell receptor beta chain is shown here with its context. This sample stems from a study of type 1 regulatory T cells. Study at large: An in vitro protocol generated T-allo10, a Tr1-enriched, alloantigen-specific CD4 T cell product.

TCRdb called the reads again in MiXCR, with one record for every CDR3 protein. Of 15,000 to 20,000 distinct CDR3 sequences listed, 10% are singletons. CDR1 and CDR2 from the germline V gene are MDHEN and SYDVKM. The length of the CDR3 is 13 residues. Trimming shortened V by 6 bases and J by 7 bases, and 13 bases separated the two germline ends. The chain couples TRBV28 to TRBJ2-1, with D perhaps TRBD2 (6 bases). The receptor was derived from a human donor in good health. The sequenced sample consisted of CD4+ T cells, either the whole sample or a sorted fraction (not recorded which). The CDR3 DNA sequence: TGTGCCAGCAGGGGCGGGAATCTGAATGAGCAGTTCTTC. It codes for CASRGGNLNEQFF.